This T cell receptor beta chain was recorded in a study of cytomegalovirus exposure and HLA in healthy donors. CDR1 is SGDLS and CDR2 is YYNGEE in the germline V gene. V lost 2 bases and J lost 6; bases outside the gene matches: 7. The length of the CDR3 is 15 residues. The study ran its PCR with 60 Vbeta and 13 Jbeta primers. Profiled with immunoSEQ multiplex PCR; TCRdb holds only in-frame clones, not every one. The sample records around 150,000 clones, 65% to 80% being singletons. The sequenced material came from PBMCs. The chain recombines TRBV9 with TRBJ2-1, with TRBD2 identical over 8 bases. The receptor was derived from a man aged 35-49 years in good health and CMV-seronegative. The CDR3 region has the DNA TGTGCCAGCAGCGTCGGGGGGGCAATGGGCAATGAGCAGTTCTTC. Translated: CASSVGGAMGNEQFF. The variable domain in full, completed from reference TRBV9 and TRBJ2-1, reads DSGVTQTPKHLITATGQRVTLRCSPRSGDLSVYWYQQSLDQGLQFLIQYYNGEERAKGNILERFSAQQFPDLHSELNLSSLELGDSALYFCASSVGGAMGNEQFFGPGTRLTVL.